This T cell receptor beta chain derives from a study of OX40 agonist ivuxolimab in advanced cancers. Background on the study: Having had anti-PD-1, anti-PD-L1 or anti-CTLA-4 therapy before was allowed, and around 44% had some.

Details on this clone: Its antigen is currently unknown.

The V end lost 0 bases, the J end lost 7 bases, and 13 bases lay between the germline ends. From germline, CDR1 is SEHNR and CDR2 FQNEAQ (reference sequence). CDR3 length: 14 amino acids. Study findings and constraints: CD8+ T cells averaged more expanded clones than CD4+.

Any history of autoimmune disease or systemic immunosuppression disqualified patients. Data came from immunoSEQ multiplex PCR; TCRdb stores just in-frame clones and leaves some out. The profile shows about 84,000 clones, more than 80% of them singletons. The sample consisted of CD4+ or CD8+ T cells sorted from blood, taken in a trial of the OX40 agonist ivuxolimab. The V call is TRBV7-9, the J call TRBJ2-7; D not resolved. The receptor was derived from an adult with an advanced solid tumor such as melanoma, head and neck, liver or kidney cancer. In DNA form, the CDR3 reads TGTGCCAGCAGCTTAGCGAGAGAAGGAGATGAGCAGTACTTC. Its protein product is CASSLAREGDEQYF.